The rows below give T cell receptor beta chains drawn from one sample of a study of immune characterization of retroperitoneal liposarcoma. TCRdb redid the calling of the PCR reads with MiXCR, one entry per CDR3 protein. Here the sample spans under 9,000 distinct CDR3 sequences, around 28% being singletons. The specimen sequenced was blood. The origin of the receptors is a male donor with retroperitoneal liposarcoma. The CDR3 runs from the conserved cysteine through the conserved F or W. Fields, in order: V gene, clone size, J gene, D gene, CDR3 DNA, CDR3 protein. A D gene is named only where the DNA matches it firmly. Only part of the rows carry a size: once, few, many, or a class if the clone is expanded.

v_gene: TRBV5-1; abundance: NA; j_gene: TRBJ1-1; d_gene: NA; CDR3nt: TGCGCCAGCAGCTTGGCCGTCAGAATGAACACTGAAGCTTTCTTT; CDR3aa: CASSLAVRMNTEAFF
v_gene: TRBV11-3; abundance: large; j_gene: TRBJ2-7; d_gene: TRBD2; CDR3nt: TGTGCCAGCAGCTTAGCAGCGGGATCTCCCTACGAGCAGTACTTC; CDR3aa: CASSLAAGSPYEQYF
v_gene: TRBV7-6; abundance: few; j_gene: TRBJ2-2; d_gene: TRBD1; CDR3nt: TGTGCCAGCAGCTTCCAGGGGGCCGGGGAGCTGTTTTTT; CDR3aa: CASSFQGAGELFF
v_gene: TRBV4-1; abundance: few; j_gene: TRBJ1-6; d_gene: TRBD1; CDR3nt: TGCGCCAGCAGCCCCTCTACAGGGGACTATAATTCACCCCTCCACTTT; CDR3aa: CASSPSTGDYNSPLHF
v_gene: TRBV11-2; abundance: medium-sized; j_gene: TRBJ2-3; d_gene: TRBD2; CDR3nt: TGTGCCAGCAGCTTAGTGGGACTAGCCGCAGATACGCAGTATTTT; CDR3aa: CASSLVGLAADTQYF
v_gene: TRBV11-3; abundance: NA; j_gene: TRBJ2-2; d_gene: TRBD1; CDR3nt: TGTGCCAGCAGCCCGACAGGGGGCACCGGGGAGCTGTTTTTT; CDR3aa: CASSPTGGTGELFF
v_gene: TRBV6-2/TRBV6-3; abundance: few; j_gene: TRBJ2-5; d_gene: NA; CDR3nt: TGTGCCAGCAGTTACTCCACAGTGCTACACCTTTGGAATCCCGCTAGTCCCGGGGAGACCCAGTACTTC; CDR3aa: CASSYSTVLHLWNPASPGETQYF
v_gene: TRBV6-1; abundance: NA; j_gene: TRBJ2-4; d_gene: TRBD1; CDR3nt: TGTGCCAGCCAATCTGGACAGGGCAAAAACATTCAGTACTTC; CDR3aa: CASQSGQGKNIQYF
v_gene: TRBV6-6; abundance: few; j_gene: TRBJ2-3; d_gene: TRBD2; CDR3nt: TGTGCCAGCAGTTACGGAGCGGGAGACACAGATACGCAGTATTTT; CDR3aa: CASSYGAGDTDTQYF
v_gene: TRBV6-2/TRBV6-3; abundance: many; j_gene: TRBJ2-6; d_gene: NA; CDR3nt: TGTGCCAGCGGTTCCATCTATCCTGTCGGGTCTGGGGCCAACGTCCTGACTTTC; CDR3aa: CASGSIYPVGSGANVLTF
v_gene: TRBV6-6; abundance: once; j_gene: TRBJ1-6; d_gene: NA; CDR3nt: TGTGCCAGCAGTTACTCGCGCCCGGGGGGTAATTCACCCCTCCACTTT; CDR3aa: CASSYSRPGGNSPLHF
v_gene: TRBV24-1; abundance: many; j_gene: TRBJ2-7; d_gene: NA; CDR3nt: TGTGCCACCAGTGACTTCATTCCGGGATCTACCTACAATGAGCAGTACTTC; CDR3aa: CATSDFIPGSTYNEQYF
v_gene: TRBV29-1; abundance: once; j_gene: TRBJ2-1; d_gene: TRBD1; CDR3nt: TGCAGCGTACAGGACAGGGCAAATGAGCAGTTCTTC; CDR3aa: CSVQDRANEQFF
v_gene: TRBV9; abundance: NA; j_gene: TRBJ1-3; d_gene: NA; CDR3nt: TGTGCCAGCAGCGCAACTGGAAACACCATATATTTT; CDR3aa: CASSATGNTIYF
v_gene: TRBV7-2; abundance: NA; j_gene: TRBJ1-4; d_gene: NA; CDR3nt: TGTGCCAGCAGCTCAGTAACCGGGACCGGGGGCCGGGAAAAACTGTTTTTT; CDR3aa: CASSSVTGTGGREKLFF
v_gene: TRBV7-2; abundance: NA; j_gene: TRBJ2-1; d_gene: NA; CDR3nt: TGTGCCAGCAGCCGCGGGCTAAGAAATGAGCAGTTCTTT; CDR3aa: CASSRGLRNEQFF
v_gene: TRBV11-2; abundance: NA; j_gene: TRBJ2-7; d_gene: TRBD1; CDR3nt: TGTGCCAGCAGCTTAGAGGCAGCTAGACAGGGGTACAATGAGCAGTACTTC; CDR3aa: CASSLEAARQGYNEQYF
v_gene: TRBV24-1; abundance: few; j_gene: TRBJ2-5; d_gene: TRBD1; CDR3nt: TGTGCCACCAGTGATCGAGGGACAGGGGGCGAGGAGACCCAGTACTTC; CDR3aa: CATSDRGTGGEETQYF